This T cell receptor (beta chain) was found in a study of cytomegalovirus exposure and HLA in healthy donors. Whole-study findings and limits: Most of the TCR beta V segments (in an earlier analysis) were productive either about 90% or about 30% of the time. On later analysis, the bulk of CMV-associated TCR beta chains appeared to be HLA-restricted. Later analysis demonstrated an association between a missense DCLRE1C variant and TCR beta V- and J-gene trimming.

PCR primers comprised 60 Vbeta and 13 Jbeta primers. TCRdb's table, derived via immunoSEQ multiplex PCR, lists solely in-frame clones and lacks some. The sample records 84,000 or so clones, roughly 73% being singletons. This clone appeared once. Its specificity is unknown. Sequenced material: PBMCs. The TCR was taken from a boy under 18 in good health and CMV-seronegative.

This CDR3 reads CASSQVGQNTEAFF. The CDR3 bases are TGTGCCAGCAGCCAGGTTGGGCAAAACACTGAAGCTTTCTTT. This rearrangement joins TRBV5-4 to TRBJ1-1, with D unresolved. Germline V gene lookup returns CDR1 SGHNT and CDR2 YYREEE (reference sequence). V was pared by 4 bases and J by 2 bases, with 12 bases between. The CDR3 runs 14 residues.